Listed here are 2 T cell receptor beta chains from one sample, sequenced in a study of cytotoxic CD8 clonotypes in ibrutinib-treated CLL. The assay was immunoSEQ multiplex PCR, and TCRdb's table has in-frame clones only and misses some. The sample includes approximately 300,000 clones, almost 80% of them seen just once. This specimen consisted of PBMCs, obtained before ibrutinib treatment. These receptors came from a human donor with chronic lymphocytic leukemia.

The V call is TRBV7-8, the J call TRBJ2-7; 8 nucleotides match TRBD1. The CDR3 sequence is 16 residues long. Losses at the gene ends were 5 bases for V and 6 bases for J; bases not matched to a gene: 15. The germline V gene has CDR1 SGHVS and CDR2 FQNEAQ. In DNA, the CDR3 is TGTGCCAGCAGCGAGCTCGAGGACAGGGTTCGGCGCGAGCAGTACTTC. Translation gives CASSELEDRVRREQYF.

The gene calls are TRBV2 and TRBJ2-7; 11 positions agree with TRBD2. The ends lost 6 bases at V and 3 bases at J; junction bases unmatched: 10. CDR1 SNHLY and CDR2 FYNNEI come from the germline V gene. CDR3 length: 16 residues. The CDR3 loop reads CASRLAGVREYYEQYF. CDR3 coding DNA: TGTGCCAGCAGACTAGCGGGAGTAAGAGAGTACTACGAGCAGTACTTC.